The entry below gives a single T cell receptor (beta chain) sequence along with its context. What this receptor recognizes is not known. No base-level quality is on record; no much larger clone is a single base apart. At the junction V is shortened by 7 bases and J by 6 bases; bases outside the gene matches: 12. Per the germline V gene (reference sequence), MNHEY is the CDR1 and SMNVEV is the CDR2. The CDR3 has 16 amino acids, counting the end cysteine and phenylalanine. Only the CDR3 part of the read is kept: 48 bases, read in frame from the first base. The sample is drawn from a study of radiation and T cells in renal cell carcinoma (dated by TCRdb to 2018 to 2020). General notes on the study: In total, almost 55 samples, comprising around 26 tumors and 27 peripheral blood samples, were subjected to TCR beta sequencing. The last blood draw happened 4 weeks after radiation, timed to coincide with nephrectomy. A total of about 4 million unique CDR3 nucleotide sequences, encoding fewer than 3,000,000 unique CDR3 amino acid sequences, were found across all 50 or so samples. Here is what the overall study found, with its caveats: The single-armed trial design could not address effects of radiation dose or scheduling on the TCR repertoire. Because pretreatment tumor biopsies were not available, the study could not determine whether clonotypes were already present within the tumor at baseline. In blood, the top tumor clonotypes increased from baseline to 2 weeks after radiation and then shrank by 4 weeks, which suggests a temporary expansion of tumor-resident clones. Changes in the blood repertoire were not tracked past 4 weeks after treatment.

The time point label here, explained by the study, means: blood 4 weeks post-SBRT, at nephrectomy. The treatment or condition label on this specimen signifies: 15 Gy SBRT to primary tumor, nephrectomy 4 weeks later. The samples were drawn from a clinical trial, where primary renal cell carcinomas were treated with 15 Gy of stereotactic body radiation therapy and then removed by nephrectomy 4 weeks afterward. Serial peripheral blood from radiation-treated patients was sampled at baseline, 2 weeks and 4 weeks after SBRT to track tumor-enriched clonotypes. Every patient had renal cell carcinoma of clear cell pathology. Genomic DNA for TCR sequencing was prepared using the QIAamp DNA Blood Mini Kit (Qiagen). The analyses included just those samples that passed every quality control check. The immunoSEQ kit was used, according to the manufacturer's recommendations, to generate TCR beta libraries from genomic DNA. Library preparation used a first multiplex PCR with proprietary primers, then a second PCR adding unique barcodes, with bead cleanups after each round. A positive control reaction and a negative control reaction, both provided in the kit, were run with every batch of samples. The final libraries underwent checking on an Agilent 4200 TapeStation D1000 ScreenTape, volumetric pooling, and quantification by qPCR. An Illumina NextSeq500 fitted with a MidOutput 150-cycle cartridge performed the sequencing, running 156 Read1 cycles and 15 Index1 cycles with the kit's custom primers. The pooled library was loaded at 0.8 to 1 pM, and about 20% PhiX control was spiked in. The authors' pipeline ran thus. Vendor-processed data were analyzed in R, and a clonotype was defined as all T cells sharing the same CDR3 nucleotide sequence. In the clone abundance analyses, frequencies were normalized to the 10,000 most abundant clones in each sample. Public T cell clones, which averaged fewer than five per sample, were excluded before analysis. Tumor-enriched clonotypes and baseline blood-enriched clonotypes were defined as those with an abundance difference of at least 32-fold between compartments. A beta-binomial differential abundance model was used to identify clonotypes that were expanded or contracted between blood time points. The Baroni-Urbani and Buser coefficient was used to measure tumor-blood repertoire similarity, and groups were compared with two-tailed Wilcoxon tests in R. Drawn from immuneACCESS, this table holds only the in-frame rearrangements with V and J called that TCRdb kept. Clones are partly lost; checked studies trace under half to an unresolved V gene and leave the rest unexplained. V, J and clone size derive from that table, while D and trimming were established from the DNA sequence. The sample table shows around 100,000 clones, and about 79% are seen once. Approximately 6.9% of the sample is held by the ten biggest clonotypes.

Material: blood, obtained from a patient whose treatment included radiotherapy and nephrectomy. The V and J genes are TRBV27 and TRBJ2-7; TRBD2 aligns with 13 central bases. The clonotype was recovered from a man in his sixties with renal cell carcinoma. The CDR3: CASTHGGLAGASEQYF. Read as DNA, the sequence is TGTGCCAGCACACACGGAGGACTAGCGGGAGCGAGCGAGCAGTACTTC.